Here is one TCR beta chain with its context. Its antigen is currently not known. Base qualities were left out, and no much larger clone turns up one base away. The T-cell fraction in tumor and uninvolved lung tissue was provided by TCR sequencing with the immunoSEQ assay. As for the original processing: For survival analysis, patients were split into high (upper tertile) and low (lower two tertiles) T-cell fraction groups and compared by log-rank test. A signed-rank test was used to check for differences in T-cell fraction between paired tumor and uninvolved lung. TCRdb took this table from immuneACCESS and kept in-frame rearrangements with V and J called. Such tables lack part of the clones; where checked against another copy, unresolved V genes explain under half of the gap, and the rest is unexplained. V, J and clone size were drawn from that table, and D and trimming were deduced from the DNA. The sample includes around 24,000 clones, with around 64% observed a single time. The biggest ten clones account for around 5% of the sample.

ICON enrollment began in the first half of 2016, and the last patient was enrolled in 2018. From a subcohort of 76 patients, fresh tumor and matched uninvolved tissue were collected for in-depth immune analyses, including TCR sequencing. TCR sequencing was performed on DNA isolated from bulk tissue, without cell sorting. This sample is drawn from a study of tumor-infiltrating lymphocytes in localized non-small cell lung cancer (dated by TCRdb to about 2021). Describing the broader study: The cohort covered several histologies, both smokers and never-smokers, and patients whose samples were collected after neoadjuvant chemotherapy. Resected tumor tissue and uninvolved lung tissue described as non-adjacent to the tumor were contributed by each patient, with both tissues obtained from the same patient. TCR sequencing was one of several integrated assays, alongside flow cytometry, multiplex immunofluorescence, RNA-seq, exome sequencing and proteomics, applied to the same patients. In total, the ICON cohort was made up of about 150 surgical patients who had localized non-small cell lung cancer and whose tumors were resected. A total of around 50 patients were part of the paired comparison of immunoSEQ T-cell fraction between tumor and uninvolved lung.

Study-wide conclusions, independent of this receptor: Recurrence-free survival showed no association with tumor T-cell fraction from TCR sequencing (p = 0.61). The TCR-derived T-cell fraction showed no difference between the flow cytometry-defined immunotypes IM1 (good prognosis) and IM2 (poor prognosis). Consistent with immunofluorescence CD3 counts, TCRbeta sequencing supported greater T cell infiltration in tumors than in uninvolved lung tissue. Assay coverage varied across patients depending on available tissue quantity, so only a subset of the cohort had TCR sequencing. Because different pieces of the same tissue were used for different assays, technical variation could not be separated from intratumor heterogeneity.

CDR1 and CDR2 are drawn from the germline V gene: WSHSY, SAAADI. Measured from the cysteine to the phenylalanine, the CDR3 is 13 residues long. The CDR3 DNA has 39 bases and is translated from base 1. The V and J ends are trimmed by 4 bases and 10 bases, leaving 15 bases between them. Source material: lung tumor tissue. This receptor was taken from a human donor with non-small cell lung cancer. The receptor chain draws on TRBV10-2 and TRBJ2-3, with the D gene uncertain. In nucleotide form, the sequence is TGCGCCAGCAGTGCCCTGCGCGCCGGAGCGCAGTATTTT. Its protein is CASSALRAGAQYF.